This T cell receptor beta chain was found in a study of blood T cell repertoires in COVID-19. Produced via immunoSEQ multiplex PCR; TCRdb's table is partial and in-frame only. The sample contains about 220,000 clones, around 88% of which appear only once. In germline, CDR1 is MGHRA, CDR2 YSYEKL. The J segment lost 8 bases and the V segment lost 5 bases, leaving 6 bases of the junction unmatched. The CDR3 is made up of 13 amino acids. Assignments of participants to cohorts depended upon their own reported clinical history. The chain recombines TRBV4-1 with TRBJ2-1; TRBD1 matches 7 bases. Material for sequencing was PBMCs or T cells enriched from blood (not recorded which). The receptor comes from a woman aged 40 to 55 with acute COVID-19. The CDR3 region is CASSSGQWDEQFF. In nucleotides, the CDR3 is TGCGCCAGCAGCTCGGGACAGTGGGATGAGCAGTTCTTC.